The clone carrying this T cell receptor beta chain was seen repeatedly, ten times or more. This CDR3 is built from 16 residues. Germline values: CDR1 MDHEN, CDR2 SYDVKM. The junction had 16 bases not matched to a gene; V was cut back by 6 bases and J by 9 bases. The time point: newly diagnosed GD, antithyroid drugs for less than 3 months. PBMCs provided the RNA from which the TCR library was made. Guidelines of the American Thyroid Association were used to diagnose Graves' disease. This entry is derived from a study of regulatory T cells in long-lasting Graves disease. Study at large: Antithyroid drugs had been given to newly diagnosed Graves' patients for under 3 months.

Both iRepertoire HTBI primers and Arm-PCR of CDR3 regions were used to build the TCR beta libraries. A single record per CDR3 protein comes from TCRdb applying MiXCR to the multiplex PCR reads. The sample contains under 500,000 distinct CDR3 sequences, over 15% of which appear only once. This sample was also put to use in a study of T cells in Graves' hyperthyroidism and ophthalmopathy. As that report states: Hyperthyroidism, newly diagnosed and lasting under 2 months, affected patients aged 18 to 65.

The rearrangement uses TRBV28 and TRBJ2-1; 8 positions agree with TRBD2. The specimen comprised peripheral blood mononuclear cells (PBMCs), sampled at new diagnosis, from a patient treated with antithyroid drugs. This TCR derives from a woman between 25 and 40 years old with Graves disease. CDR3 bases: TGTGCCAGCAGGGGAAGAAGGGAGCGGGAGATCGGTGAGCAGTTCTTC. Translating gives CASRGRREREIGEQFF.